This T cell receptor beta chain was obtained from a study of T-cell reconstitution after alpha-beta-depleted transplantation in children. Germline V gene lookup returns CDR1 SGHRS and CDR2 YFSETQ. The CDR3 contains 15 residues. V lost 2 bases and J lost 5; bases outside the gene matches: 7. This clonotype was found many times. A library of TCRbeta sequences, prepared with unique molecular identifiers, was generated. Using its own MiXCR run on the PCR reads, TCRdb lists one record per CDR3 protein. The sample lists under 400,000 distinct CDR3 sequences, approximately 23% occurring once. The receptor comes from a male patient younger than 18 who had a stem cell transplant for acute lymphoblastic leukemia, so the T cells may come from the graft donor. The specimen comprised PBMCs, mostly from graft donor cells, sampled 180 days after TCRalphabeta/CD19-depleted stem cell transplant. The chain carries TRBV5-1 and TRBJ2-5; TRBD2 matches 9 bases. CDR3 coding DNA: TGCGCCAGCAGCTTCTTAGCGGGAGTGAGGGAGACCCAGTACTTC. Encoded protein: CASSFLAGVRETQYF.